The 22 T cell receptor beta chains listed next were all sequenced from one sample in a study of T cells in Graves' hyperthyroidism and ophthalmopathy. RNA transcripts were the template for amplifying TCR beta CDR3 regions. An initial round of RT-PCR targeting the TCR CDR3 relied on the HTBI primer set. A single record per CDR3 protein comes from TCRdb applying MiXCR to the multiplex PCR reads. The profile shows hundreds of thousands of distinct CDR3 sequences, approximately 15% of them singletons. The sequenced material came from blood. The receptors originated from a woman between 45 and 65 years old with Graves' ophthalmopathy.

The table lists this clonotype with a few counts. The genes are TRBV7-2 and TRBJ1-1, with 7 bases identical to TRBD1. The CDR3 length is 15 residues. Germline values: CDR1 SGHTA, CDR2 FQGNSA. The J segment lost 5 bases and the V segment lost 1 base, leaving 7 bases of the junction unmatched. CDR3 DNA sequence: TGTGCCAGCAGCTTAGTGGGCAGGGGGAGGACTGAAGCTTTCTTT. Its protein product is CASSLVGRGRTEAFF.

In its sample, this clonotype was seen a few times. The gene calls are TRBV9 and TRBJ1-2; D not certain. Germline CDR1 and CDR2: SGDLS and YYNGEE. This CDR3 spans 14 amino acids. V was shortened by 0 bases and J by 7 bases, with 13 bases between the two germline ends. The CDR3 loop reads CASSVETAVGGYTF. DNA of the CDR3: TGTGCCAGCAGCGTAGAAACGGCGGTCGGTGGCTACACCTTC.

This clonotype was observed a few times. V gene TRBV15 combines with J gene TRBJ1-4; the D is unclear. Looked up from germline, CDR1 is LNHNV and CDR2 is YYDKDF (reference sequence). The CDR3 extends over 13 amino acids. Trimming took off 7 bases at V and 1 base at J, with 7 bases between the two ends. The CDR3 region is CATTRVTNEKLFF. The CDR3 DNA reads TGTGCCACCACGAGAGTAACTAATGAAAAACTGTTTTTT.

The V gene is TRBV25-1, the J gene TRBJ2-7, with TRBD1 identical over 7 bases. The CDR3 contains 15 residues. In germline, CDR1 is MGHDK, CDR2 SYGVNS. With 2 bases clipped from V and 3 bases from J, the junction kept 7 bases outside the gene matches. For the CDR3, the DNA is TGTGCCAGCAGTGAAGACAGGGTGGGTGACTACGAGCAGTACTTC. Protein product: CASSEDRVGDYEQYF.

Ten or more counts support this clonotype. The rearrangement uses TRBV6-6 and TRBJ2-7; D is unresolved. This CDR3 is 14 amino acids long. V lost 2 bases and J 3 bases, leaving 11 bases between the germline ends. The V gene's germline CDR1 is MNHNY and CDR2 SVGAGI (reference sequence). The CDR3 DNA follows: TGTGCCAGCAGTTACGAGGCTCCCCACTACGAGCAGTACTTC. Amino acids: CASSYEAPHYEQYF.

This clonotype came up many times. The CDR3 sequence: CASSLAGASANYGYTF. The CDR3 region has the DNA TGTGCCAGCAGTTTAGCGGGGGCCAGCGCTAACTATGGCTACACCTTC. The chain recombines TRBV12-3 or TRBV12-4 with TRBJ1-2, with D maybe TRBD1 (6 bases). V lost 0 bases and J 0 bases, leaving 11 bases between the germline ends. There are 16 residues in the CDR3.

The chain carries TRBV2 and TRBJ1-5; the D is unclear. The CDR3 is made up of 14 amino acids. Germline CDR1 SNHLY, CDR2 FYNNEI. Trimming removed 3 bases at V and 5 bases at J, with 11 bases between. Here the CDR3 reads CASSEKQIYQPQHF. The DNA for the CDR3 is TGTGCCAGCAGTGAGAAACAGATTTATCAGCCCCAGCATTTT.

This clonotype has ten or more counts. The chain has TRBV12-3 or TRBV12-4 and TRBJ1-5; 7 bases fit TRBD1. Losses at the gene ends were 6 bases for V and 3 bases for J; bases not matched to a gene: 2. The CDR3 has 13 amino acids. The DNA for the CDR3 is TGTGCCAGCAGACAGGGGTTCAATCAGCCCCAGCATTTT. Protein sequence: CASRQGFNQPQHF.

This sequence joins TRBV6-2 or TRBV6-3 and TRBJ1-1; D is undetermined. Germline-derived CDR1 and CDR2 are MNHEY and SVGEGT. The CDR3 is 15 amino acids. V lost 6 bases, J lost 1 base, and 15 bases lay in between. In DNA form, the CDR3 reads TGTGCCAGCAGGGTAGAAAGCTATTCGAACACTGAAGCTTTCTTT. Protein: CASRVESYSNTEAFF.

This clonotype was counted many times. CDR3 protein: CASSYIGETQYF. DNA of the CDR3: TGTGCCAGCAGTTACATCGGAGAGACCCAGTACTTC. J is TRBJ2-5 and V is TRBV6-2 or TRBV6-3; D unclear. CDR1 is MNHEY and CDR2 is SVGEGT in the germline V gene. Trimming took 2 bases from V and 4 from J, leaving 5 bases between them. The CDR3 extends over 12 amino acids.

About this clonotype itself: One end of the junction does not line up with germline, which may come from a read error. J is TRBJ1-1 and V is TRBV6-1; D gene ambiguous. The CDR3 covers 13 residues. The germline CDR1 and CDR2 sequences are MNHNS and SASEGT. The CDR3 region has the DNA TGTGCCGGCAGTGAAAGTCTTACGTATGAAGCTTTCTTT. Protein sequence: CAGSESLTYEAFF.

The sample holds many counts of this clonotype. This rearrangement joins TRBV6-2 or TRBV6-3 to TRBJ2-5; possible D gene TRBD1, 5 bases. This CDR3 comprises 14 residues. V was trimmed by 3 bases and J by 7 bases, leaving 15 bases between them. Germline loops: CDR1 MNHEY, CDR2 SVGEGT. The CDR3 reads CASSYPGLQGTQYF. Written as DNA, the CDR3 is TGTGCCAGCAGTTATCCAGGTCTCCAGGGGACCCAGTACTTC.

This clonotype was counted at least ten times. V is TRBV6-1 and J is TRBJ2-7; D is possibly TRBD1 (6 bases). Germline V gives CDR1 MNHNS, CDR2 SASEGT. Between the trimmed V and J ends, which lost 3 bases and 0 bases, there was a span of 12 bases. The CDR3 runs to 15 residues. The CDR3 here is CASSDHDRSSYEQYF. The DNA of the CDR3 is TGTGCCAGCAGTGATCACGACAGGAGCTCCTACGAGCAGTACTTC.

This clonotype has ten or more counts. V gene TRBV11-2 combines with J gene TRBJ2-1; 12 bases match TRBD2. The length of the CDR3 is 18 residues. The germline V gene encodes CDR1 SGHAT and CDR2 FQNNGV. V lost 6 bases and J lost 0; bases outside the gene matches: 9. In nucleotides, the CDR3 is TGTGCCAGCAGACCGGGACTAGCGGGTAAAAGCTCCTACAATGAGCAGTTCTTC. Protein sequence: CASRPGLAGKSSYNEQFF.

This clonotype was seen at least ten times. V usage is TRBV6-2 or TRBV6-3 and J usage is TRBJ2-1, with unresolved D. V dropped 7 bases and J dropped 0 bases, with 13 bases sitting between them. Germline V gene sequence: CDR1 MNHEY, CDR2 SVGEGT. CDR3 length: 15 amino acids. CDR3 region: CASNRPESSYNEQFF. In DNA form, the CDR3 reads TGTGCCAGCAATAGACCCGAGAGCTCCTACAATGAGCAGTTCTTC.

The chain combines TRBV24-1 with TRBJ2-3; D not resolved. Between the trimmed V and J ends, which lost 4 bases and 2 bases, there was a span of 9 bases. Germline V gives CDR1 KGHDR, CDR2 SFDVKD. The CDR3 runs to 14 residues. CDR3 coding DNA: TGTGCCACCAGTGACCGGAAGACCACAGATACGCAGTATTTT. This translates into CATSDRKTTDTQYF.

This clonotype showed up many times. The chain employs TRBV5-6 and TRBJ1-1; TRBD1 might be the D (6 bases). Trimming took 1 base from V and 1 from J, leaving 14 bases between them. CDR3 length: 16 residues. Germline V CDR1 and CDR2: SGHDT, YYEEEE. The CDR3 loop is CASSLFRTDQNTEAFF. The CDR3 region has the DNA TGTGCCAGCAGCTTGTTCCGGACAGATCAGAACACTGAAGCTTTCTTT.

V and J are TRBV10-3 and TRBJ2-1; 9 bases fit TRBD2. The germline V gene has CDR1 ENHRY and CDR2 SYGVKD. J was trimmed by 6 bases and V by 2 bases; bases with no gene match: 8. The CDR3 totals 16 residues. CDR3 DNA: TGTGCCATCAGTGAGGGGGGGACTAGCACAGGCAATGAGCAGTTCTTC. This codes for CAISEGGTSTGNEQFF.

This clonotype was counted only a few times. CDR3 DNA sequence: TGCGCCAGCAGCCAAGAAGCTTTAGGAAGCACCTATGGCTACACCTTC. It specifies CASSQEALGSTYGYTF. The chain uses TRBV4-3 and TRBJ1-2; D ambiguous. The CDR3 loop spans 16 amino acids. V was clipped by 0 bases and J by 4 bases, with 15 bases between them. Germline V gene data show CDR1 as LGHNA and CDR2 as YSLEER.

This clonotype was recorded at least ten times. The chain couples TRBV28 to TRBJ2-2, with 7 bases fitting TRBD2. The germline V gene encodes CDR1 MDHEN and CDR2 SYDVKM. This CDR3 region has 16 residues. The V and J ends lost 3 bases and 2 bases, in that order; junction bases with no gene match: 6. The CDR3, as DNA: TGTGCCAGCAGTTTCGGCCTAGCGGAAAACACCGGGGAGCTGTTTTTT. As protein: CASSFGLAENTGELFF.

This clonotype was counted between two and nine times. The genes are TRBV12-3 or TRBV12-4 and TRBJ2-5; TRBD2 agrees at 11 bases. V trimming: 6 bases; J trimming: 3 bases; junction bases outside the gene matches: 6. There are 15 residues in the CDR3. The CDR3 nucleotides read TGTGCCAGCAGCTCACTTAGCGGGAGGGAAGAGACCCAGTACTTC. Its protein product is CASSSLSGREETQYF.

The table lists this clonotype with a few counts. The chain carries TRBV9 and TRBJ2-3, with 9 bases identical to TRBD1. J was trimmed by 6 bases and V by 3 bases; bases with no gene match: 5. Germline V gene sequence: CDR1 SGDLS, CDR2 YYNGEE. CDR3 size: 14 residues. The DNA of the CDR3 is TGTGCCAGCAGCGATGACAGGGGGATCGATACGCAGTATTTT. It translates to CASSDDRGIDTQYF.